The 15 T cell receptor beta chains below all came from one sample that was sequenced in a study of tumor-infiltrating lymphocytes in primary liver carcinoma. In addition to blood RNA drawn from unsorted whole blood, germline DNA was extracted. Reverse transcription of about 500 ng total RNA with a constant-region primer produced TCR beta cDNA. Nested multiplex PCR, run for three rounds with slightly modified ARM-PCR, yielded TCR beta libraries. A C-beta reverse primer was combined with TRBV1-TRBV30 forward primers in the first two PCR rounds, and each round had approximately 10 cycles. From the multiplex PCR reads, TCRdb called clonotypes with MiXCR, one entry per CDR3 protein. In the table there are a few hundred thousand distinct CDR3 sequences, approximately 58% of which are singletons. Sequencing was carried out using peripheral blood. These receptors were collected from a woman younger than 45 with primary liver carcinoma and hepatitis B virus infection.

This clonotype has a handful of counts. A much larger clone differs by one base, so this may be a read error. This CDR3 is CSVEDPWTDGSTDTQYF. The CDR3 bases are TGCAGCGTTGAAGATCCGTGGACCGATGGCAGCACAGATACGCAGTATTTT. The rearrangement uses TRBV29-1 and TRBJ2-3; no reliable D call. The germline V and J ends were trimmed by 0 bases and 0 bases, with 16 bases remaining between them. The length of the CDR3 is 17 residues. Germline CDR1 SQVTM, CDR2 ANQGSEA.

Remarks on this clonotype: A much larger clone lies a single base off, so this may be a read error. The chain employs TRBV5-5 and TRBJ1-1; D is unclear. CDR1 is SGHKS and CDR2 is YYEKEE in the germline V gene (reference sequence). The CDR3 covers 15 residues. V was trimmed by 1 base and J by 4 bases, leaving 14 bases between them. The CDR3 nucleotides are TGTGCCAGCAGCTTGACTCGGAGGCGCGGCACTGAAGCTTTCTTT. This gives the protein CASSLTRRRGTEAFF.

A word on this clonotype: Germline and junction disagree at one end, which may indicate a read error. This chain connects TRBV12-3 or TRBV12-4 to TRBJ1-5, with D hard to call. This CDR3 region has 17 residues. The CDR3 here is CASSLGAETYSNRPHHF. CDR3 sequence (DNA): TGTGCCAGCAGTTTAGGGGCAGAGACTTATAGCAATCGGCCCCACCATTTT.

In regard to this clonotype: At one boundary the junction diverges from the germline segment, which might be a read error. The CDR3 region has the DNA TGTGCCAGCTGGGACAACTTCGGACGAAACACCGTATACTTT. Amino acid sequence: CASWDNFGRNTVYF. The chain uses TRBV6-6 and TRBJ1-3; possibly TRBD1 for D (6 bases). The CDR3 spans 14 residues. Germline V gene sequence: CDR1 MNHNY, CDR2 SVGAGI (reference sequence).

Details on this clonotype: This may be a read error, as it is one base from a much larger clone. The gene calls are TRBV4-1 and TRBJ2-4; D gene uncertain. The germline V gene has CDR1 MGHRA and CDR2 YSYEKL. The CDR3 extends over 15 amino acids. Trimming took 2 bases from V and 4 from J, leaving 12 bases between them. CDR3 sequence (DNA): TGCGCCAGCAGCCAATTTGGGCAGAAGAAAAACATTCAGTACTTC. Translation gives CASSQFGQKKNIQYF.

As concerns this clonotype: As the CDR3 is not closed by the conserved phenylalanine or tryptophan, this likely results from a read error. The chain recombines TRBV24-1 with TRBJ2-7, with a tentative D call TRBD1 (6 bases). The CDR3 loop spans 15 amino acids. Per the germline V gene, CDR1 is KGHDR and CDR2 is SFDVKD. Trimming shortened V by 5 bases and J by 1 base, and 14 bases separated the two germline ends. This chain's CDR3 is CATSGDETGSYEQYL. The CDR3 region has the DNA TGTGCCACCAGTGGGGACGAAACAGGGTCCTACGAGCAGTACCTC.

For this clonotype: This may arise from a read error, as a much more abundant clone is one base away. The chain joins TRBV29-1 to TRBJ2-3; no reliable D call. Looked up from germline, CDR1 is SQVTM and CDR2 is ANQGSEA. The CDR3 is 12 residues long. The V end lost 6 bases, the J end lost 5 bases, and 12 bases lay between the germline ends. CDR3 region: CSVFRAIDTQYF. The CDR3, as DNA: TGCAGCGTATTCAGAGCGATAGATACGCAGTATTTT.

Note on this clonotype: A single base separates this from a much larger clone, so it may be a read error. This chain uses TRBV29-1 with TRBJ2-2; possibly TRBD2 for D (6 bases). Germline loops: CDR1 SQVTM, CDR2 ANQGSEA. The CDR3 is made up of 11 amino acids. The ends were cut back, 7 bases at V and 15 bases at J, with 18 bases in the middle. The CDR3 coding sequence is TGCAGCGCTTATGACGGTGGCGGGGTGTTTTTT. Its translation: CSAYDGGGVFF.

With regard to this clonotype: The junction departs from germline at one end; a sequencing error may be responsible. V usage is TRBV29-1 and J usage is TRBJ2-1; tentatively, D is TRBD1 (5 bases). This CDR3 contains 14 residues. Germline-derived CDR1 and CDR2 are SQVTM and ANQGSEA. CDR3 region: CSVQGVAKGNGQFF. CDR3 DNA: TGCAGCGTTCAAGGGGTGGCGAAGGGGAATGGGCAGTTCTTC.

For this clonotype: With a much larger clone just one base away, this may be a read error. The genes are TRBV4-3 and TRBJ2-3; no definite D call. The germline CDR1 and CDR2 sequences are LGHNA and YSLEER. The CDR3 sequence is 14 residues long. CDR3 DNA: TGCGCCAGCGGCCATGCCTCACGGCCAGATACGCAGTATTTT. Its protein product is CASGHASRPDTQYF.

With regard to this clonotype: At one of its ends the junction is not consistent with the germline gene, which may arise from a read error. The rearrangement joins TRBV28 to TRBJ2-5; TRBD2 might be the D (5 bases). CDR3 length equals 13 residues. The germline V gene encodes CDR1 MDHEN and CDR2 SYDVKM. The CDR3: CVSSLWAGETQYF. Here the CDR3 DNA reads TGTGTCAGCAGTTTATGGGCGGGAGAGACCCAGTACTTC.

This clonotype was recorded at least ten times. The chain recombines TRBV10-3 with TRBJ2-5; 7 bases agree with TRBD1. Trimming removed 5 bases from V and 5 bases from J; junction bases left unmatched: 8. Germline loops: CDR1 ENHRY, CDR2 SYGVKD. The CDR3 is made up of 14 amino acids. The CDR3 protein is CAISRSTGTETQYF. DNA of the CDR3: TGTGCCATCAGTAGATCGACAGGGACGGAGACCCAGTACTTC.

Concerning this clonotype: A much larger clone differs from this one at a single base, so this may be a read error. The CDR3 DNA reads as TGTGCCAGCACCCCGGGCGGGAGCGTTACTGATACGCACTATTTT. Its translation: CASTPGGSVTDTHYF. This chain connects TRBV6-6 to TRBJ2-3, with 7 nucleotides matching TRBD2. Germline lookup yields CDR1 MNHNY and CDR2 SVGAGI (reference sequence). This CDR3 region has 15 residues.

This chain uses TRBV5-1 with TRBJ1-1; D not resolved. From germline, CDR1 is SGHRS and CDR2 YFSETQ. The length of the CDR3 is 12 residues. V was clipped by 1 base and J by 3 bases, with 4 bases between them. CDR3 residues: CASSLWDTEAFF. The CDR3 DNA reads as TGCGCCAGCAGCTTGTGGGACACTGAAGCTTTCTTT.

Concerning this clonotype itself: A much larger clone lies one base from this, so it may be a read error. V gene TRBV6-1 combines with J gene TRBJ2-3, with 12 bases identical to TRBD2. Germline trimming cut 5 bases from V and 5 bases from J; bases unmatched to any gene: 5. This CDR3 spans 15 amino acids. Looked up from germline, CDR1 is MNHNS and CDR2 is SASEGT. The CDR3 DNA reads as TGTGCCAGCAGTCCTAGCGGGAGGGCCCAAGATACGCAGTATTTT. Translation: CASSPSGRAQDTQYF.